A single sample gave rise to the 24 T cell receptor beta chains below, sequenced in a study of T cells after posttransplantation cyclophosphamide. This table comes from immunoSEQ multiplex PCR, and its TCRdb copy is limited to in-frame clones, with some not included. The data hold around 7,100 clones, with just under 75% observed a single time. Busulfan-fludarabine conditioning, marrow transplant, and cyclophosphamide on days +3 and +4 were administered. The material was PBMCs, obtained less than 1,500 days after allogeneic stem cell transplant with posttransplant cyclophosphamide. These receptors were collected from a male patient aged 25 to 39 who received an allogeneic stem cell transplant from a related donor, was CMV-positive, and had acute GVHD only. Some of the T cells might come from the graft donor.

This CDR3 reads CASSASGGSTDTQYF. The CDR3 DNA follows: TGTGCCAGCAGCGCCAGCGGGGGGAGCACAGATACGCAGTATTTT. V usage is TRBV7-3 and J usage is TRBJ2-3; 9 bases agree with TRBD2. V shed 5 bases, J shed 0 bases, and the junction held 3 bases outside the gene matches. Germline CDR1 SGHTA, CDR2 FQGTGA. The CDR3 has 15 amino acids.

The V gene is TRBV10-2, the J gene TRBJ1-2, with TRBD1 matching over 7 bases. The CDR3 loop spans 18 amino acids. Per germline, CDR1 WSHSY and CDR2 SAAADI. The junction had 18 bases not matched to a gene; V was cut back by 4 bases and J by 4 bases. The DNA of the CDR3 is TGCGCCAGCAGTGGGGCCCCCCCGGGACAGCCCTTACGCTATGGCTACACCTTC. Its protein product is CASSGAPPGQPLRYGYTF.

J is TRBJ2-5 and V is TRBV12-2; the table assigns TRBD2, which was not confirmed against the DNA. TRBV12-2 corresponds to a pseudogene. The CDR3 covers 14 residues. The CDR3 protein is CASRQGLAQETQYF. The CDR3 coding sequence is TGTGCAAGTCGCCAAGGACTAGCCCAAGAGACCCAGTACTTC.

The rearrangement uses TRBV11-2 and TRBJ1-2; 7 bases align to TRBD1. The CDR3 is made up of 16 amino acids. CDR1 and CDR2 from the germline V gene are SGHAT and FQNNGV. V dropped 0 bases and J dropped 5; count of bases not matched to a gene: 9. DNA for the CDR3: TGTGCCAGCAGCTTAGATGGACAGGCGGCATTATATGGCTACACCTTC. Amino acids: CASSLDGQAALYGYTF.

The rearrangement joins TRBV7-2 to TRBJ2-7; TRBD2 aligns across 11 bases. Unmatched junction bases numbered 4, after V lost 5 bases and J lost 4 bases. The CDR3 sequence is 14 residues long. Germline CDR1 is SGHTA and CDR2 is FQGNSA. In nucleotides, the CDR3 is TGTGCCAGCAGCCCTACTAGCGGGGGTTACGAGCAGTACTTC. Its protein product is CASSPTSGGYEQYF. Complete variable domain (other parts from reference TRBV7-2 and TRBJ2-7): GAGVSQSPSNKVTEKGKDVELRCDPISGHTALYWYRQSLGQGLEFLIYFQGNSAPDKSGLPSDRFSAERTGGSVSTLTIQRTQQEDSAVYLCASSPTSGGYEQYFGPGTRLTVT.

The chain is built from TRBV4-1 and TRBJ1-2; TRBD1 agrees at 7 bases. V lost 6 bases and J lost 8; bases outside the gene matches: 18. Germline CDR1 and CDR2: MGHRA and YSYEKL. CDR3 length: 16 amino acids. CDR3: CASSPTGQMLMGGYTF. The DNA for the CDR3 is TGCGCCAGCAGTCCGACAGGGCAGATGTTAATGGGCGGCTACACCTTC.

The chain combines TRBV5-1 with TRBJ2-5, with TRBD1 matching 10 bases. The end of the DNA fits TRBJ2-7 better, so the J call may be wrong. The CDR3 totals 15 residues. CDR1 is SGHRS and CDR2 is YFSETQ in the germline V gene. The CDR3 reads CASSSGQGSPYEQYF. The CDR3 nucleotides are TGCGCCAGCAGCTCGGGACAGGGGTCCCCCTACGAGCAGTACTTC.

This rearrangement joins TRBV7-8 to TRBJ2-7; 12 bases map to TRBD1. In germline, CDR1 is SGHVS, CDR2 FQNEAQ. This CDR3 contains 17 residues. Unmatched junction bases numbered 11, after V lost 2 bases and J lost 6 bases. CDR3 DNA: TGTGCCAGCAGCTTACAGAGGGGGACAGGGGGCTCTTCCGAGCAGTACTTC. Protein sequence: CASSLQRGTGGSSEQYF.

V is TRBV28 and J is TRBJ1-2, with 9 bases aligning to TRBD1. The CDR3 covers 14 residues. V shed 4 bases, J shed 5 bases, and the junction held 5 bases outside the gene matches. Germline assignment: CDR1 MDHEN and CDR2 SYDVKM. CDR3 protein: CASSSPGQGYGYTF. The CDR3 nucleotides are TGTGCCAGCAGTTCCCCTGGACAGGGGTATGGCTACACCTTC.

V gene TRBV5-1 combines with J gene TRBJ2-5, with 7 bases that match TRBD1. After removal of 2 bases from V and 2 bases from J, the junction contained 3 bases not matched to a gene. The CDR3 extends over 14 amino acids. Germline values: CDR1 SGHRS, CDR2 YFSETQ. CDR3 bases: TGCGCCAGCAGCTTCCAGGGGGTACAAGAGACCCAGTACTTC. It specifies CASSFQGVQETQYF.

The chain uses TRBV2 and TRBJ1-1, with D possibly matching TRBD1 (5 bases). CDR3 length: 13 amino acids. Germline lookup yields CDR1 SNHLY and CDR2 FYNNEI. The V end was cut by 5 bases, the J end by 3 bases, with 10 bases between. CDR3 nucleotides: TGTGCCAGCAGTTCAGGGAGGGACACTGAAGCTTTCTTT. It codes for CASSSGRDTEAFF. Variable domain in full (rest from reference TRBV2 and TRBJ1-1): EPEVTQTPSHQVTQMGQEVILRCVPISNHLYFYWYRQILGQKVEFLVSFYNNEISEKSEIFDDQFSVERPDGSNFTLKIRSTKLEDSAMYFCASSSGRDTEAFFGQGTRLTVV.

The chain's CDR3 is CASSYSRDTGELFF. CDR3 coding DNA: TGTGCCAGCAGTTACTCACGGGACACCGGGGAGCTGTTTTTT. The chain combines TRBV6-6 with TRBJ2-2; D not certain. The V end was cut by 0 bases, the J end by 3 bases, with 5 bases between. CDR3 length equals 14 residues. In germline, CDR1 is MNHNY, CDR2 SVGAGI (reference sequence).

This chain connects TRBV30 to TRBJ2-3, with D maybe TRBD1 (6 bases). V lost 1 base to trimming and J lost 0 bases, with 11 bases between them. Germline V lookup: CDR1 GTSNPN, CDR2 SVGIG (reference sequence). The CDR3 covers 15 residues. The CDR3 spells CAWSEQGASTDTQYF. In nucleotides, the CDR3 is TGTGCCTGGAGTGAACAGGGAGCTAGCACAGATACGCAGTATTTT.

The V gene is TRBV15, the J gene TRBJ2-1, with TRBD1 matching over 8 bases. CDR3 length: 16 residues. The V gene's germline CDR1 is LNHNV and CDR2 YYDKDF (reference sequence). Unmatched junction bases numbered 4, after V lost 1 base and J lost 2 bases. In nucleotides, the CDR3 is TGTGCCACCAGCAGAGGACAGGGACAGGCCTACAATGAGCAGTTCTTC. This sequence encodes CATSRGQGQAYNEQFF.

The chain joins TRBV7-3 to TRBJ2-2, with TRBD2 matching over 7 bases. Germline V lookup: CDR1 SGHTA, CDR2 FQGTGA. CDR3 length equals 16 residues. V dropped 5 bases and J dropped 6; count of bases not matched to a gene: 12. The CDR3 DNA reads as TGTGCCAGCAGCCCTGGGCTCGGACTAGTCGCCGGGGAGCTGTTTTTT. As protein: CASSPGLGLVAGELFF.

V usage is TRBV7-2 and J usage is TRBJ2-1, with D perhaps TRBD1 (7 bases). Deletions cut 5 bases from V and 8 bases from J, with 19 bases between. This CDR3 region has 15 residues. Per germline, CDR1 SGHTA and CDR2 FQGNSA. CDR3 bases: TGTGCCAGCAGCGTTCAGGGGGGCGTTGTGGATGAGCAGTTCTTC. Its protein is CASSVQGGVVDEQFF.

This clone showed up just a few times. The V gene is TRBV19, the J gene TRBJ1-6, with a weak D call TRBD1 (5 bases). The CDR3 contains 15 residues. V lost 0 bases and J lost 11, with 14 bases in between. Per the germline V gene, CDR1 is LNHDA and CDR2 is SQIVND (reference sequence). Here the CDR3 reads CASSIDVGAVPPLHF. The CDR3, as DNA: TGTGCCAGTAGTATAGATGTAGGGGCCGTTCCACCCCTCCACTTT.

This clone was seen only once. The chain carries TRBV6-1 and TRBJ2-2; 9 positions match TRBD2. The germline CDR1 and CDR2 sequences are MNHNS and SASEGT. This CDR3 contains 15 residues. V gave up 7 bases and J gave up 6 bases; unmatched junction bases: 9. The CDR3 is CASTAGGHGAGELFF. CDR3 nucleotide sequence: TGTGCCAGCACAGCGGGGGGCCACGGGGCCGGGGAGCTGTTTTTT.

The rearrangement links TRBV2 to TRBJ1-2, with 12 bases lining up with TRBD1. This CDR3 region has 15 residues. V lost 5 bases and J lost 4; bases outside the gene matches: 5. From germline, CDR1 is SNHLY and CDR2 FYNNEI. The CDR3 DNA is TGTGCCAGCAGTTCCGGGACAGGGGGCCTCTATGGCTACACCTTC. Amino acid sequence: CASSSGTGGLYGYTF.

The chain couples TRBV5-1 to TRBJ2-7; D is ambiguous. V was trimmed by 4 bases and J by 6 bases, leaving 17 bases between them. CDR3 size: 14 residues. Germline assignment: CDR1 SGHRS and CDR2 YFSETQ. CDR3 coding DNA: TGCGCCAGCAGCGATTTGGCTTCTGGCGGCGAGCAGTACTTC. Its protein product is CASSDLASGGEQYF.

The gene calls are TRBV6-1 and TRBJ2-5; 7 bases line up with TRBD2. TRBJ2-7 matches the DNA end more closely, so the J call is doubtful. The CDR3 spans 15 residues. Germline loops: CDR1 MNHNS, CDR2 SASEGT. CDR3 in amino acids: CASSVFGGRAYEQYF. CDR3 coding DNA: TGTGCCAGCAGTGTGTTTGGTGGGAGGGCCTACGAGCAGTACTTC.

The CDR3 spells CASSLWTGPNEAFF. For the CDR3, the DNA is TGCGCCAGCAGCCTCTGGACAGGTCCCAATGAAGCTTTCTTT. This rearrangement joins TRBV5-1 to TRBJ1-1, with 7 bases lining up with TRBD1. CDR3 length equals 14 residues. V lost 4 bases to trimming and J lost 7 bases; unmatched junction nucleotides: 10. Germline CDR1 and CDR2: SGHRS and YFSETQ. Using reference TRBV5-1 and TRBJ1-1 for the parts outside the CDR3, the full variable domain is KAGVTQTPRYLIKTRGQQVTLSCSPISGHRSVSWYQQTPGQGLQFLFEYFSETQRNKGNFPGRFSGRQFSNSRSEMNVSTLELGDSALYLCASSLWTGPNEAFFGQGTRLTVV.

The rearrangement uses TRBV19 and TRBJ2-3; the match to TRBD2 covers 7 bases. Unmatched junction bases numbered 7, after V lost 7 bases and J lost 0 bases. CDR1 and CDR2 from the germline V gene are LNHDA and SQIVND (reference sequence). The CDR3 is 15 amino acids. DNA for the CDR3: TGTGCCAGTAAACCGGGACTAACTAGCACAGATACGCAGTATTTT. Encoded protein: CASKPGLTSTDTQYF.

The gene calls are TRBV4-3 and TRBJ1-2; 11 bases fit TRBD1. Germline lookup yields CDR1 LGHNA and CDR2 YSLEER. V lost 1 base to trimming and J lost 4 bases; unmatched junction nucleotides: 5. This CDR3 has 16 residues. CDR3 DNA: TGCGCCAGCAGCCAAGGGACAGGGGGCGCGGGCTATGGCTACACCTTC. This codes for CASSQGTGGAGYGYTF.